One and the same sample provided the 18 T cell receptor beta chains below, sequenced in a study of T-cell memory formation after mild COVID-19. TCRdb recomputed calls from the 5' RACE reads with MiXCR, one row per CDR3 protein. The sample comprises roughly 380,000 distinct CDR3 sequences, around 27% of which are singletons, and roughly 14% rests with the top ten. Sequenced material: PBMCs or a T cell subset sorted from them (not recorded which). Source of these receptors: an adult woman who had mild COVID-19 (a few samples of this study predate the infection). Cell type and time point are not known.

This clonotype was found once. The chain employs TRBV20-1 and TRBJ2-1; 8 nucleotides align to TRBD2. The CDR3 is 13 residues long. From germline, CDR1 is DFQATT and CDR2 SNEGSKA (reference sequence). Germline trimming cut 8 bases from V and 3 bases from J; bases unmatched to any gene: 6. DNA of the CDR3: TGCAGTTGGCGGGAGGATCTCTACAATGAGCAGTTCTTC. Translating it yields CSWREDLYNEQFF.

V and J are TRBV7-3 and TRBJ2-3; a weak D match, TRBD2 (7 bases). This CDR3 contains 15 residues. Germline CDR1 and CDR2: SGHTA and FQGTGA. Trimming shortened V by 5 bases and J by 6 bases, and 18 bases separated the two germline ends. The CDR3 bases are TGTGCCAGCAGCCCCTATGGTGCGGGGGCCGATACGCAGTATTTT. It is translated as CASSPYGAGADTQYF.

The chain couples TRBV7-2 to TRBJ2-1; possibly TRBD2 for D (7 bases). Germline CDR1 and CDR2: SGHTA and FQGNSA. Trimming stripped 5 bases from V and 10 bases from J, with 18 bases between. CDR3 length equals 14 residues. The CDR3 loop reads CASSPYRGAREQFF. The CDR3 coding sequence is TGTGCCAGCAGCCCTTACCGGGGGGCGAGAGAGCAGTTCTTC. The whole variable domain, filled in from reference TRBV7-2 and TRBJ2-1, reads GAGVSQSPSNKVTEKGKDVELRCDPISGHTALYWYRQSLGQGLEFLIYFQGNSAPDKSGLPSDRFSAERTGGSVSTLTIQRTQQEDSAVYLCASSPYRGAREQFFGPGTRLTVL.

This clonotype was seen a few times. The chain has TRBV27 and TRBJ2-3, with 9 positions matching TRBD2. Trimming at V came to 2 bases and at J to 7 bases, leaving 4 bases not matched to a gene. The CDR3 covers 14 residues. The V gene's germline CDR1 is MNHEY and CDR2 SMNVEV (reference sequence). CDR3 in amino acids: CASSLAGGPHTQYF. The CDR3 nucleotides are TGTGCCAGCAGTTTAGCGGGAGGGCCGCATACGCAGTATTTT.

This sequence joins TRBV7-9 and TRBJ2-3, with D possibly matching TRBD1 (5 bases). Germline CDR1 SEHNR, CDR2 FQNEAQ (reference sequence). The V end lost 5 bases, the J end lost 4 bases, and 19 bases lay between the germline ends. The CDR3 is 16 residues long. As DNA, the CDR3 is TGTGCCAGCAGCCCCCCCCCGCGCCGACAGTCAGATACGCAGTATTTT. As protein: CASSPPPRRQSDTQYF.

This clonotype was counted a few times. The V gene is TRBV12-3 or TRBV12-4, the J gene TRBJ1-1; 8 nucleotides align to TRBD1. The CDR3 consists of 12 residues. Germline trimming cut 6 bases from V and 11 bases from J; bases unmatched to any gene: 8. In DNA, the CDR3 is TGTGCCAGCAGCCGGACAGGGTTTGATGCTTTCTTT. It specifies CASSRTGFDAFF.

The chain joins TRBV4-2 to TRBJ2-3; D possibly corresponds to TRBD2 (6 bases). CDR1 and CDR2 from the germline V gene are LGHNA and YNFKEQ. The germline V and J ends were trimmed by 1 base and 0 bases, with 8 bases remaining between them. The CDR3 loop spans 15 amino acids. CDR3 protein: CASSQVGTSTDTQYF. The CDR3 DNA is TGTGCCAGCAGCCAAGTGGGGACTAGCACAGATACGCAGTATTTT.

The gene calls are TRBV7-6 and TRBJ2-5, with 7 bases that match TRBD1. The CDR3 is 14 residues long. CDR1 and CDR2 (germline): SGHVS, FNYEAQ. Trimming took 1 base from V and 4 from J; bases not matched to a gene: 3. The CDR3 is CASSLDAGGETQYF. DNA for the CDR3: TGTGCCAGCAGCTTAGACGCAGGGGGAGAGACCCAGTACTTC.

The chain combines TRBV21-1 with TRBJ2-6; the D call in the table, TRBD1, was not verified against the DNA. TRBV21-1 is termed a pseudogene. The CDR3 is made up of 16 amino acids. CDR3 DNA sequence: TGTGCCAGCCCCCGAGGGGTATACTCTGGGGCCAACGTCCTGACTTTC. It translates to CASPRGVYSGANVLTF.

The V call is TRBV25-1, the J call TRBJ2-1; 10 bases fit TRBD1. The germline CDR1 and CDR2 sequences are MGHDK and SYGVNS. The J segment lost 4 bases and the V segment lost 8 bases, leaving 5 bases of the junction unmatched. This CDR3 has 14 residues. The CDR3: CASVDRGSYNEQFF. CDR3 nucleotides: TGTGCCAGCGTGGACAGGGGGTCTTACAATGAGCAGTTCTTC.

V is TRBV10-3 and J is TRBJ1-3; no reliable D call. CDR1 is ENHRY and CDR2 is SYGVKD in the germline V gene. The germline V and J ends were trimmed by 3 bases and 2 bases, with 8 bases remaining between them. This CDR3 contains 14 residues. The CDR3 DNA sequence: TGTGCCATCAGTGACGGGGAAACTGGAAACACCATATATTTT. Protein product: CAISDGETGNTIYF.

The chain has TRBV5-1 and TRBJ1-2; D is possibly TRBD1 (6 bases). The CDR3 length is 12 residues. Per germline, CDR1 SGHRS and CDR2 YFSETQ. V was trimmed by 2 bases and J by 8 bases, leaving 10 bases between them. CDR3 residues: CASSFTGSGYTF. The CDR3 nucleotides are TGCGCCAGCAGCTTCACAGGGAGCGGCTACACCTTC. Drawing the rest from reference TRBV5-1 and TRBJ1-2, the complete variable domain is KAGVTQTPRYLIKTRGQQVTLSCSPISGHRSVSWYQQTPGQGLQFLFEYFSETQRNKGNFPGRFSGRQFSNSRSEMNVSTLELGDSALYLCASSFTGSGYTFGSGTRLTVV.

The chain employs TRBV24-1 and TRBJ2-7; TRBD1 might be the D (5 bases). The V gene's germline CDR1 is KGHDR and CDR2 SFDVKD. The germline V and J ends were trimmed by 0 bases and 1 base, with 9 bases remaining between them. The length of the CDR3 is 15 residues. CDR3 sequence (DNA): TGTGCCACCAGTGATTTGGCAGGGATTTCCTACGAGCAGTACTTC. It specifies CATSDLAGISYEQYF.

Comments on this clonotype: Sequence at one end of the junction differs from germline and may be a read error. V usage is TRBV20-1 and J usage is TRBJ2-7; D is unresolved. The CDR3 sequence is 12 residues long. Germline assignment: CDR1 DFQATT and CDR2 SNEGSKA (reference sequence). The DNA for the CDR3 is TGCAGCGCTAGTTGGGGAAGGGACGAGCAGTACTTC. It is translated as CSASWGRDEQYF.

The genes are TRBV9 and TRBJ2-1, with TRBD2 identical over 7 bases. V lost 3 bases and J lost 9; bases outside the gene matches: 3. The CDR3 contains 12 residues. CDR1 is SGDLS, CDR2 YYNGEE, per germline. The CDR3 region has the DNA TGTGCCAGCAGCGGCTCGGGGGGTGAGCAGTTCTTC. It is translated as CASSGSGGEQFF.

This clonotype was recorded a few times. The DNA for the CDR3 is TGTGCCAGCAGCTTCCACCTAGGGATGGAGACCCAGTACTTC. Translation gives CASSFHLGMETQYF. The rearrangement uses TRBV12-3 or TRBV12-4 and TRBJ2-5; D not resolved. The CDR3 totals 14 residues. The V end lost 6 bases, the J end lost 5 bases, and 16 bases lay between the germline ends.

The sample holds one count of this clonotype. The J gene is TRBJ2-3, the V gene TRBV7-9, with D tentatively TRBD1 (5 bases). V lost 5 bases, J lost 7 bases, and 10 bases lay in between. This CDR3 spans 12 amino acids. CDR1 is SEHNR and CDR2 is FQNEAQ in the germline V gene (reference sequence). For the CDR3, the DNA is TGTGCCAGCAGCCAGGGCGGATATACGCAGTATTTT. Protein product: CASSQGGYTQYF.

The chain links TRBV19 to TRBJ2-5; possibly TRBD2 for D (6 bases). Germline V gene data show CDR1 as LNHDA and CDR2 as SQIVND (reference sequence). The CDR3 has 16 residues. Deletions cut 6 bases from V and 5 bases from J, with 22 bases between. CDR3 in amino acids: CASRGGGGVGEETQYF. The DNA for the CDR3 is TGTGCCAGTAGAGGCGGCGGCGGGGTCGGGGAGGAGACCCAGTACTTC.